This passage covers 14 T cell receptor beta chains from one sample sequenced in a study of cytomegalovirus exposure and HLA in healthy donors. Primers: 60 Vbeta forward and 13 Jbeta reverse. Assay: immunoSEQ multiplex PCR; the TCRdb copy retains only in-frame clones and omits some. Of about 210,000 clones detected, roughly 87% appear once; the ten largest clones hold approximately 0.98%. Sequenced: PBMCs. The receptors here all came from a boy aged 2 to 10 in good health and CMV-seronegative.

The rearrangement joins TRBV19 to TRBJ1-2; 7 bases map to TRBD1. V lost 7 bases, J lost 2 bases, and 7 bases stayed unmatched. Per germline, CDR1 LNHDA and CDR2 SQIVND (reference sequence). The CDR3 extends over 14 amino acids. The CDR3 protein is CASTEDRPNYGYTF. In DNA, the CDR3 is TGTGCCAGTACCGAGGACAGGCCCAACTATGGCTACACCTTC. The full variable domain, with the rest looked up from reference TRBV19 and TRBJ1-2, is DGGITQSPKYLFRKEGQNVTLSCEQNLNHDAMYWYRQDPGQGLRLIYYSQIVNDFQKGDIAEGYSVSREKKESFPLTVTSAQKNPTAFYLCASTEDRPNYGYTFGSGTRLTVV.

The J gene is TRBJ1-2, the V gene TRBV7-9; possible D gene TRBD1, 5 bases. From germline, CDR1 is SEHNR and CDR2 FQNEAQ (reference sequence). This CDR3 spans 15 amino acids. V was shortened by 2 bases and J by 4 bases, with 14 bases between the two germline ends. The CDR3 bases are TGTGCCAGCAGCTTACCGACGACAGTCCCCTATGGCTACACCTTC. Translating gives CASSLPTTVPYGYTF.

J is TRBJ2-5 and V is TRBV2, with no clear D. V was trimmed by 5 bases and J by 4 bases, leaving 2 bases between them. The CDR3 contains 10 residues. Germline V gives CDR1 SNHLY, CDR2 FYNNEI. In nucleotides, the CDR3 is TGTGCCAGCAGTCTAGAGACCCAGTACTTC. Protein: CASSLETQYF.

V is TRBV5-4 and J is TRBJ1-2, with unresolved D. Looked up from germline, CDR1 is SGHNT and CDR2 is YYREEE (reference sequence). The CDR3 is 12 amino acids. V shed 4 bases and J shed 8 bases, with 12 bases lying between them. The CDR3 DNA reads TGTGCCAGCAGCCCGTCGATGGAGGGCTACACCTTC. Protein sequence: CASSPSMEGYTF.

The chain couples TRBV4-2 to TRBJ2-7; possible D gene TRBD1, 5 bases. V dropped 1 base and J dropped 3 bases, with 7 bases sitting between them. Germline-derived CDR1 and CDR2 are LGHNA and YNFKEQ. CDR3 length: 13 residues. The chain's CDR3 is CASSQGRDYEQYF. CDR3 coding DNA: TGTGCCAGCAGCCAAGGCAGGGACTACGAGCAGTACTTC.

This clone was observed a handful of times. The J gene is TRBJ2-5, the V gene TRBV9, with TRBD2 identical over 8 bases. Germline V lookup: CDR1 SGDLS, CDR2 YYNGEE. V was pared by 3 bases and J by 7 bases, with 14 bases of the junction left unmatched. The length of the CDR3 is 16 residues. The CDR3 DNA follows: TGTGCCAGCAGCGCCAAGTTGGGACTAGACCAAAGGACCCAGTACTTC. As protein: CASSAKLGLDQRTQYF.

The gene calls are TRBV5-1 and TRBJ2-3; no definite D call. The length of the CDR3 is 12 residues. The V end was cut by 0 bases, the J end by 5 bases, with 4 bases between. Germline values: CDR1 SGHRS, CDR2 YFSETQ. CDR3 sequence: CASSLVGDTQYF. CDR3 in DNA: TGCGCCAGCAGCTTGGTCGGAGATACGCAGTATTTT.

J is TRBJ1-1 and V is TRBV11-1; 7 nucleotides match TRBD1. Germline V CDR1 and CDR2: SGHAT, FQDESV (reference sequence). The V and J ends lost 1 base and 4 bases, in that order; junction bases with no gene match: 3. CDR3 size: 14 residues. The chain's CDR3 is CASSLESGGTEAFF. The CDR3 bases are TGTGCCAGCAGCTTAGAGTCAGGGGGCACTGAAGCTTTCTTT.

This chain uses TRBV10-1 with TRBJ2-3, with 7 bases matching TRBD2. Germline V gives CDR1 WNHNN, CDR2 SYGVQD (reference sequence). This CDR3 contains 14 residues. The V and J ends lost 4 bases and 9 bases, in that order; junction bases with no gene match: 10. The CDR3 region has the DNA TGCGCCAGCAGTGTGGGATCTACTAGCGCCACGCAGTATTTT. Protein: CASSVGSTSATQYF.

The genes are TRBV6-4 and TRBJ2-3; 7 bases line up with TRBD2. CDR1 MRHNA and CDR2 SNTAGT come from the germline V gene. J gave up 3 bases and V 7 bases, and 10 bases lay outside the gene matches. The CDR3 runs 15 residues. The CDR3 is CASTPESGVTDTQYF. In DNA form, the CDR3 reads TGTGCCAGCACCCCGGAAAGCGGGGTGACAGATACGCAGTATTTT.

The chain couples TRBV27 to TRBJ2-7; 7 nucleotides match TRBD2. Germline CDR1 MNHEY, CDR2 SMNVEV (reference sequence). This CDR3 is built from 15 residues. Unmatched junction bases numbered 9, after V lost 4 bases and J lost 3 bases. CDR3 in amino acids: CASSSSGTTFYEQYF. Written as DNA, the CDR3 is TGTGCCAGCAGTTCCTCCGGGACTACCTTCTACGAGCAGTACTTC.

The chain joins TRBV6-5 to TRBJ2-5, with a tentative D call TRBD2 (6 bases). The end of the DNA fits TRBJ2-7 better, so the J call may be wrong. This CDR3 is 14 amino acids long. In germline, CDR1 is MNHEY, CDR2 SVGAGI. In DNA form, the CDR3 reads TGTGCCAGCAGTTCCGCGGGACGCATCTACGAGCAGTACTTC. Encoded protein: CASSSAGRIYEQYF.

J is TRBJ2-7 and V is TRBV9, with D perhaps matching TRBD2 (6 bases). The CDR3 has 15 amino acids. V was cut by 0 bases and J by 7 bases, with 17 bases left in between. CDR1 and CDR2 (germline): SGDLS, YYNGEE. CDR3 region: CASSVGGILASEQYF. The CDR3 DNA reads TGTGCCAGCAGCGTAGGAGGGATCCTAGCGTCTGAGCAGTACTTC.

This chain joins TRBV5-6 and TRBJ2-7, with D maybe TRBD1 (6 bases). From germline, CDR1 is SGHDT and CDR2 YYEEEE. There are 13 residues in the CDR3. The V gene lost 4 bases and the J gene lost 3 bases, with 11 bases spanning the gap. CDR3 sequence reads: CASSEDRSYEQYF. CDR3 bases: TGTGCCAGCAGCGAGGACAGAAGCTACGAGCAGTACTTC.